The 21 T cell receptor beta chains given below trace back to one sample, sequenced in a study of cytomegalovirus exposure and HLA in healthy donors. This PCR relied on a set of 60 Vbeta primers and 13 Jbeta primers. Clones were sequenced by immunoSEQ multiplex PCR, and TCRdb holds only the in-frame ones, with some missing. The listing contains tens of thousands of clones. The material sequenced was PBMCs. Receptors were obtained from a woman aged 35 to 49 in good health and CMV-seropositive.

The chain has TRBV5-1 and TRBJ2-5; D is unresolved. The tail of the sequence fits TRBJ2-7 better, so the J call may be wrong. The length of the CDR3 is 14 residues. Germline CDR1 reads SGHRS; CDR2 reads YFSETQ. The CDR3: CASSPQDFSYEQYF. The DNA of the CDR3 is TGCGCCAGCAGCCCCCAAGACTTCTCCTACGAGCAGTACTTC.

The CDR3 reads CASSAGTGELFF. The CDR3 DNA follows: TGTGCCAGCAGTGCCGGGACAGGGGAGCTGTTTTTT. The V and J genes are TRBV6-4 and TRBJ2-2, with D maybe TRBD1 (6 bases). The CDR3 covers 12 residues. Germline V gene sequence: CDR1 MRHNA, CDR2 SNTAGT. Trimming took 4 bases from V and 8 from J, leaving 8 bases between them.

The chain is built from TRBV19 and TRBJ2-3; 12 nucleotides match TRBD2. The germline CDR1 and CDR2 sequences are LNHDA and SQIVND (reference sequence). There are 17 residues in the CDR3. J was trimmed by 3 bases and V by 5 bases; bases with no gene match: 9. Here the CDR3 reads CASSVASGRAGTDTQYF. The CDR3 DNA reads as TGTGCCAGTAGTGTTGCTAGCGGGAGGGCCGGGACAGATACGCAGTATTTT. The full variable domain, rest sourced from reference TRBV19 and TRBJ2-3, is DGGITQSPKYLFRKEGQNVTLSCEQNLNHDAMYWYRQDPGQGLRLIYYSQIVNDFQKGDIAEGYSVSREKKESFPLTVTSAQKNPTAFYLCASSVASGRAGTDTQYFGPGTRLTVL.

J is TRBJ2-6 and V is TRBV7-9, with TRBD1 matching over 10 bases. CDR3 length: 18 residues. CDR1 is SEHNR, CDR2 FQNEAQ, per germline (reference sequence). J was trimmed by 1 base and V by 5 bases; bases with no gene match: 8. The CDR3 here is CASSARTGGSSGANVLTF. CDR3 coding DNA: TGTGCCAGCAGCGCCCGGACAGGGGGGTCTTCTGGGGCCAACGTCCTGACTTTC.

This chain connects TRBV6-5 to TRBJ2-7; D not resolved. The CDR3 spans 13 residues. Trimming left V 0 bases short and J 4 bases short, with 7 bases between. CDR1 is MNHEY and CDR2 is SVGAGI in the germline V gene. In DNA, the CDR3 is TGTGCCAGCAGTTACTCCACCGGGTACGAGCAGTACTTC. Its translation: CASSYSTGYEQYF.

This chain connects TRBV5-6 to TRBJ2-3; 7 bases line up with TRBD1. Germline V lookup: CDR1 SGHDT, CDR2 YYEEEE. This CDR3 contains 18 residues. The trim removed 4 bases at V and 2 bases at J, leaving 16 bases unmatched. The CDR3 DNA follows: TGTGCCAGCAGCGACAAGCCGGGGACAGCTACTTTCACAGATACGCAGTATTTT. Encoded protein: CASSDKPGTATFTDTQYF.

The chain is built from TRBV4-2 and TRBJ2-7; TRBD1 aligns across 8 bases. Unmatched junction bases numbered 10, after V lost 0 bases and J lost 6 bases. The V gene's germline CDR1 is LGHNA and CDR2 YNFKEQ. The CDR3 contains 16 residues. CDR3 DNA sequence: TGTGCCAGCAGCCAAGATTTGAGACAGGGGAACAGCGAGCAGTACTTC. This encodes CASSQDLRQGNSEQYF.

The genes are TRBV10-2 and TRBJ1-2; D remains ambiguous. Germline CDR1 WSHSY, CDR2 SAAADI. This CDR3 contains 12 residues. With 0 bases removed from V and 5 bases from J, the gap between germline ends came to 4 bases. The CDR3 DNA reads TGCGCCAGCAGTGAGTCTATTTATGGCTACACCTTC. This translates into CASSESIYGYTF.

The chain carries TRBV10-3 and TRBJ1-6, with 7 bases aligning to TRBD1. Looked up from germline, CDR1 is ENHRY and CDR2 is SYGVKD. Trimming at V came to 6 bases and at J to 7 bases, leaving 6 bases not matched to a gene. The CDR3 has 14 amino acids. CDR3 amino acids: CAIRPGTENSPLHF. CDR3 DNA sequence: TGTGCCATCAGACCCGGGACAGAGAATTCACCCCTCCACTTT.

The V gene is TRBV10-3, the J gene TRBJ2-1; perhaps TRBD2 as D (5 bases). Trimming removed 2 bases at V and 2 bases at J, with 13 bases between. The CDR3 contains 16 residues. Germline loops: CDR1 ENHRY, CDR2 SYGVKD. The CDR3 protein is CAISEPGNRAYNEQFF. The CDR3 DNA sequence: TGTGCCATCAGTGAGCCGGGGAACAGAGCCTACAATGAGCAGTTCTTC.

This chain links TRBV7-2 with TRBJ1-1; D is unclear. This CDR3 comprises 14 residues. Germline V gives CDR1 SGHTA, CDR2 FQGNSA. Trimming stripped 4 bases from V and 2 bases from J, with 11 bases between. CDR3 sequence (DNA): TGTGCCAGCAGCTCATCCGGGGTTAACACTGAAGCTTTCTTT. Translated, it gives CASSSSGVNTEAFF.

The CDR3 DNA sequence: TGTGCCAGCAGTTACTCCTCGGGAAGAGAGACCCAGTACTTC. Amino acids: CASSYSSGRETQYF. The genes are TRBV6-5 and TRBJ2-5; D might be TRBD2 (5 bases). Germline CDR1 is MNHEY and CDR2 is SVGAGI. The CDR3 is 14 amino acids. V gave up 0 bases and J gave up 4 bases, with 9 bases separating them.

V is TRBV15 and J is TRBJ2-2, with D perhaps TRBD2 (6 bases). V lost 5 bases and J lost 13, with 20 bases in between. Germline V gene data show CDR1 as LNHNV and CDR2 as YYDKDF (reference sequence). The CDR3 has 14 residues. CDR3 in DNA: TGTGCCACCAGCCCCTGGGTGGGGGGACCCGGGCTGTTTTTT. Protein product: CATSPWVGGPGLFF.

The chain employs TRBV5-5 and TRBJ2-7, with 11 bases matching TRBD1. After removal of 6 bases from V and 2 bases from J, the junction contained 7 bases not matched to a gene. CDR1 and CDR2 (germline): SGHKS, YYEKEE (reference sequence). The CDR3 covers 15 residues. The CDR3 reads CASNGQGANTYEQYF. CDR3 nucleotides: TGTGCCAGCAACGGACAGGGGGCAAACACCTACGAGCAGTACTTC.

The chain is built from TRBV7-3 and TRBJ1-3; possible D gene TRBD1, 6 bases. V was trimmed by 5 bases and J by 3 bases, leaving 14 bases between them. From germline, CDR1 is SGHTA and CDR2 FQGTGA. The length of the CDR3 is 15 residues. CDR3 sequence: CASSQAQGSGNTIYF. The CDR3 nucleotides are TGTGCCAGCAGCCAAGCTCAGGGGAGTGGAAACACCATATATTTT.

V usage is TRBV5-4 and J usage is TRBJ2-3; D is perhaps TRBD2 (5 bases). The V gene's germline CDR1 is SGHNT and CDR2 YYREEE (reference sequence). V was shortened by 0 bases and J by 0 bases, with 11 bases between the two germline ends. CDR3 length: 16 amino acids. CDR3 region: CASSLGGRASTDTQYF. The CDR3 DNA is TGTGCCAGCAGCTTGGGAGGGCGGGCTAGCACAGATACGCAGTATTTT. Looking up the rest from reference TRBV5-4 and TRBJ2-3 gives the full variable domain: ETGVTQSPTHLIKTRGQQVTLRCSSQSGHNTVSWYQQALGQGPQFIFQYYREEENGRGNFPPRFSGLQFPNYSSELNVNALELDDSALYLCASSLGGRASTDTQYFGPGTRLTVL.

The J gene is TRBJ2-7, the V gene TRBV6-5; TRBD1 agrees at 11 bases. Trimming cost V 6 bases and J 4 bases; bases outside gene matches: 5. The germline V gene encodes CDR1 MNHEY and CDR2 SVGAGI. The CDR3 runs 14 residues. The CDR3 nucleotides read TGTGCCAGCAGCCTAGGACAGGGGGCATACGAGCAGTACTTC. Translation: CASSLGQGAYEQYF.

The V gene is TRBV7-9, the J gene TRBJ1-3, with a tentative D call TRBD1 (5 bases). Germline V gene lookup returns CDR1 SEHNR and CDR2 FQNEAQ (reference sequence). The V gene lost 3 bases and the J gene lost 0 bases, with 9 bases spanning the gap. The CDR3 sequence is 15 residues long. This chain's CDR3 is CASSFTGFSGNTIYF. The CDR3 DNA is TGTGCCAGCAGCTTCACAGGTTTCTCTGGAAACACCATATATTTT.

Here the CDR3 DNA reads TGTGCTAGTGGTTTAGGACAGGGTTTCAACGAGCAGTACTTC. Translating gives CASGLGQGFNEQYF. The chain has TRBV12-5 and TRBJ2-7; 8 positions agree with TRBD1. J was trimmed by 5 bases and V by 3 bases; bases with no gene match: 6. Germline CDR1 and CDR2: LGHNT and FRNRAP. The CDR3 has 14 residues.

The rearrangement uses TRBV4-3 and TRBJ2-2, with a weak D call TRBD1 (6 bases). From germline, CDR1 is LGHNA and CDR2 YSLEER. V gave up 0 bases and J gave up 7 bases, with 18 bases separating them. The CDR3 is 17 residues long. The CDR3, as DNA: TGCGCCAGCAGCCAAGATATTTTGGCCAGGGGCTACGGGGAGCTGTTTTTT. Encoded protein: CASSQDILARGYGELFF.

This CDR3 is CASSAFERGEKLFF. The CDR3 DNA is TGTGCCAGCAGCGCCTTCGAGCGGGGGGAAAAACTGTTTTTT. The chain couples TRBV9 to TRBJ1-4; tentative D call: TRBD1 (5 bases). V gave up 3 bases and J gave up 8 bases, with 14 bases separating them. The CDR3 loop spans 14 amino acids. In germline, CDR1 is SGDLS, CDR2 YYNGEE.